These 14 T cell receptor beta chains were sequenced from one sample in a study of T cells in Graves' hyperthyroidism and ophthalmopathy. The TCR beta CDR3 regions underwent amplification using RNA transcripts as the source. The study used the HTBI primer set for a first-round RT-PCR of the TCR CDR3. TCRdb re-analysed the multiplex PCR reads in MiXCR, keeping a single row per CDR3 protein. In the table there are about 480,000 distinct CDR3 sequences, 13% to 15% of which are singletons. The sample consisted of blood. Every receptor here comes from a woman between 18 and 30 years old with Graves' hyperthyroidism.

This chain uses TRBV6-2 or TRBV6-3 with TRBJ2-1; no reliable D call. Trimming removed 2 bases at V and 8 bases at J, with 7 bases between. Germline V CDR1 and CDR2: MNHEY, SVGEGT. The CDR3 is 12 residues long. The CDR3 nucleotides read TGTGCCAGCAGTTACAAAGGGTATGAGCAGTTCTTC. Residues: CASSYKGYEQFF.

This clonotype has ten or more counts. CDR3 in amino acids: CASSLDWGRNTIYF. CDR3 coding DNA: TGTGCCAGCAGCTTAGATTGGGGAAGAAACACCATATATTTT. The rearrangement joins TRBV11-2 to TRBJ1-3; D is unresolved. Trimming pared 0 bases from V and 5 bases from J, leaving 8 bases between. Germline loops: CDR1 SGHAT, CDR2 FQNNGV. The CDR3 has 14 residues.

This clonotype was detected a few times. The chain is built from TRBV20-1 and TRBJ2-3, with TRBD1 matching over 7 bases. CDR3 length: 14 amino acids. V was pared by 5 bases and J by 0 bases, with 5 bases of the junction left unmatched. The germline V gene has CDR1 DFQATT and CDR2 SNEGSKA (reference sequence). The DNA of the CDR3 is TGCAGTGCTCCAACAGGGGTCAGCACAGATACGCAGTATTTT. This translates into CSAPTGVSTDTQYF.

The V call is TRBV30, the J call TRBJ1-1; TRBD1 aligns across 10 bases. With 0 bases clipped from V and 3 bases from J, the junction kept 7 bases outside the gene matches. Per the germline V gene, CDR1 is GTSNPN and CDR2 is SVGIG (reference sequence). This CDR3 is built from 16 residues. The CDR3: CAWSVLDRGGDTEAFF. Written as DNA, the CDR3 is TGTGCCTGGAGTGTACTGGACAGGGGGGGGGACACTGAAGCTTTCTTT.

The rearrangement joins TRBV20-1 to TRBJ2-5, with 9 bases matching TRBD1. In germline, CDR1 is DFQATT, CDR2 SNEGSKA (reference sequence). The CDR3 runs 14 residues. V lost 5 bases and J lost 5; bases outside the gene matches: 9. In nucleotides, the CDR3 is TGCAGTGCTGGTCCGGGACAGGGTGTGGAGACCCAGTACTTC. Translation gives CSAGPGQGVETQYF.

Many counts were recorded for this clonotype. V usage is TRBV6-1 and J usage is TRBJ2-7; D perhaps matches TRBD1 (5 bases). The CDR3 consists of 14 residues. CDR1 is MNHNS, CDR2 SASEGT, per germline. V was pared by 6 bases and J by 2 bases, with 14 bases between. This chain's CDR3 is CASRPTRGAYEQYV. CDR3 nucleotide sequence: TGTGCCAGCAGACCAACAAGGGGCGCCTACGAGCAGTACGTC.

This clonotype has ten or more counts. The chain carries TRBV3-1 and TRBJ2-5; D remains ambiguous. Germline V lookup: CDR1 LGHDT, CDR2 YNNKEL (reference sequence). The CDR3 length is 14 residues. V was shortened by 4 bases and J by 5 bases, with 14 bases between the two germline ends. The CDR3 nucleotides are TGTGCCAGCAGCCGAAGCTCGAGCTTGGAGACCCAGTACTTC. Amino acids: CASSRSSSLETQYF.

In its sample, this clonotype was seen many times. The chain carries TRBV11-2 and TRBJ2-3; no clear D gene. The CDR3 sequence is 12 residues long. The germline CDR1 and CDR2 sequences are SGHAT and FQNNGV. V lost 5 bases to trimming and J lost 6 bases, with 9 bases between them. CDR3 sequence: CASSPGPDTQYF. CDR3 bases: TGTGCCAGCAGCCCCGGCCCGGATACGCAGTATTTT.

This clonotype was seen many times. The gene calls are TRBV7-8 and TRBJ1-1; D not certain. The CDR3 covers 15 residues. The V gene lost 4 bases and the J gene lost 4 bases, with 16 bases spanning the gap. Germline CDR1 and CDR2: SGHVS and FQNEAQ. The CDR3 loop is CASSSHGVGGTEAFF. The CDR3 DNA reads as TGTGCCAGCAGCTCTCATGGGGTGGGTGGCACTGAAGCTTTCTTT. Using reference TRBV7-8 and TRBJ1-1 for the parts outside the CDR3, the full variable domain is GAGVSQSPRYKVAKRGQDVALRCDPISGHVSLFWYQQALGQGPEFLTYFQNEAQLDKSGLPSDRFFAERPEGSVSTLKIQRTQQEDSAVYLCASSSHGVGGTEAFFGQGTRLTVV.

A remark on this clonotype: A read error is possible here, since a much larger clone lies one base away. The chain combines TRBV30 with TRBJ2-7; 7 positions match TRBD2. The CDR3 has 12 residues. Germline V gene lookup returns CDR1 GTSNPN and CDR2 SVGIG (reference sequence). The CDR3 reads CAWSEAGYERYF. The CDR3 DNA sequence: TGTGCCTGGAGTGAAGCGGGATACGAGCGGTACTTC.

This clonotype has only a few counts. The rearrangement links TRBV6-1 to TRBJ2-5; 10 nucleotides agree with TRBD1. Germline V gene lookup returns CDR1 MNHNS and CDR2 SASEGT. This CDR3 contains 15 residues. Germline trimming cut 5 bases from V and 4 bases from J; bases unmatched to any gene: 7. CDR3 in DNA: TGTGCCAGCAGTAGACCGGGACAGGGGATAGAGACCCAGTACTTC. Its translation is CASSRPGQGIETQYF.

The chain couples TRBV27 to TRBJ2-4, with D perhaps TRBD2 (5 bases). Germline CDR1 reads MNHEY; CDR2 reads SMNVEV (reference sequence). The CDR3 is 14 residues long. The V end was cut by 2 bases, the J end by 8 bases, with 13 bases between. The CDR3 sequence: CASSLGERGDIQYF. The CDR3 DNA sequence: TGTGCCAGCAGTTTAGGGGAGAGAGGTGACATTCAGTACTTC.

This clonotype has ten or more counts. CDR3 in DNA: TGTGCCTGGATTGGGCAGGGGGTTGGAACTGAAGCTTTCTTT. Its translation: CAWIGQGVGTEAFF. The V gene is TRBV30, the J gene TRBJ1-1; 7 bases are a match to TRBD1. Looked up from germline, CDR1 is GTSNPN and CDR2 is SVGIG (reference sequence). Germline trimming cut 4 bases from V and 5 bases from J; bases unmatched to any gene: 10. The CDR3 sequence is 14 residues long.

This clonotype has ten or more counts. V gene TRBV28 combines with J gene TRBJ1-2, with a weak D call TRBD1 (6 bases). This CDR3 has 14 residues. V was clipped by 3 bases and J by 7 bases, with 15 bases between them. Per the germline V gene, CDR1 is MDHEN and CDR2 is SYDVKM. CDR3 DNA: TGTGCCAGCAGTTTGGGGGGGGCGCAGGCTGGCTACACCTTC. Residues: CASSLGGAQAGYTF.